The T cell receptor (beta chain) under discussion was sequenced for a study of blood T cell repertoires in COVID-19. Background on the study: Samples of COVID-19 (acute and convalescent) were obtained from the United States, Italy and Spain.

This CDR3 contains 14 residues. The ends were cut back, 5 bases at V and 1 base at J, with 11 bases in the middle. Germline loops: CDR1 SGHTA, CDR2 FQGNSA. TCRdb keeps only in-frame clones here, not all; method: immunoSEQ multiplex PCR. The table has tens of thousands of clones, 91% seen once. The chain employs TRBV7-2 and TRBJ2-5; D gene unclear. Material for sequencing was peripheral blood. The receptor was derived from a man aged 70 or older with active COVID-19. CDR3 residues: CASSPNWAQETQYF. In nucleotides, the CDR3 is TGTGCCAGCAGCCCGAATTGGGCCCAAGAGACCCAGTACTTC.